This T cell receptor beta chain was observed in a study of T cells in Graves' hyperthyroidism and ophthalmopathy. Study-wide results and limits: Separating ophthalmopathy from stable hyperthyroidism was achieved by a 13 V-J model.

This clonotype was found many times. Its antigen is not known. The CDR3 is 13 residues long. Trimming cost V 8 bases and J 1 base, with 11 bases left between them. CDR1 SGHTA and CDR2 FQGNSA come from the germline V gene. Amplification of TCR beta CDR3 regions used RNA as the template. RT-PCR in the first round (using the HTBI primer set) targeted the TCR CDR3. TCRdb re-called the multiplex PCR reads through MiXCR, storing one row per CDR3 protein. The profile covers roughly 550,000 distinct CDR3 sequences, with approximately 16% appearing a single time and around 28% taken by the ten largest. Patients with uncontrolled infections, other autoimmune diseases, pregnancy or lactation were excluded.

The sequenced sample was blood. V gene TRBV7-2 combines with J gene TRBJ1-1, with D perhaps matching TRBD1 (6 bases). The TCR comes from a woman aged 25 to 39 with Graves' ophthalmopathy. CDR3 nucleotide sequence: TGTGCCAGCTCATCACAGGGGAACACTGAAGCTTTCTTT. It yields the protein CASSSQGNTEAFF. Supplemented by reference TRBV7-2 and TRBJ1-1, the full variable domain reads GAGVSQSPSNKVTEKGKDVELRCDPISGHTALYWYRQSLGQGLEFLIYFQGNSAPDKSGLPSDRFSAERTGGSVSTLTIQRTQQEDSAVYLCASSSQGNTEAFFGQGTRLTVV.